This T cell receptor (beta chain) was identified during a study of Ad26.COV2.S vaccination and SARS-CoV-2 variants. Study observations and caveats: Vaccine recipients showed a spike-specific TCR breadth that was higher than in placebo recipients.

Clones were sequenced by immunoSEQ multiplex PCR, and TCRdb holds only the in-frame ones, with some missing. The sample shows over 85,000 clones, about 78% of them seen only once. Points on this clone: The antigen is undetermined.

Sequencing was performed on peripheral blood, taken after recovery from COVID-19. The receptor's source is a human donor who had recovered from COVID-19.

The CDR3 bases are TGTGCCAGCAGCTTTGGGCAGGGAGACACTGAAGCTTTCTTT. It encodes CASSFGQGDTEAFF. The chain employs TRBV7-9 and TRBJ1-1; a weak D match, TRBD1 (5 bases). The length of the CDR3 is 14 residues. The V end lost 3 bases, the J end lost 3 bases, and 11 bases lay between the germline ends. Germline V gene lookup returns CDR1 SEHNR and CDR2 FQNEAQ (reference sequence).